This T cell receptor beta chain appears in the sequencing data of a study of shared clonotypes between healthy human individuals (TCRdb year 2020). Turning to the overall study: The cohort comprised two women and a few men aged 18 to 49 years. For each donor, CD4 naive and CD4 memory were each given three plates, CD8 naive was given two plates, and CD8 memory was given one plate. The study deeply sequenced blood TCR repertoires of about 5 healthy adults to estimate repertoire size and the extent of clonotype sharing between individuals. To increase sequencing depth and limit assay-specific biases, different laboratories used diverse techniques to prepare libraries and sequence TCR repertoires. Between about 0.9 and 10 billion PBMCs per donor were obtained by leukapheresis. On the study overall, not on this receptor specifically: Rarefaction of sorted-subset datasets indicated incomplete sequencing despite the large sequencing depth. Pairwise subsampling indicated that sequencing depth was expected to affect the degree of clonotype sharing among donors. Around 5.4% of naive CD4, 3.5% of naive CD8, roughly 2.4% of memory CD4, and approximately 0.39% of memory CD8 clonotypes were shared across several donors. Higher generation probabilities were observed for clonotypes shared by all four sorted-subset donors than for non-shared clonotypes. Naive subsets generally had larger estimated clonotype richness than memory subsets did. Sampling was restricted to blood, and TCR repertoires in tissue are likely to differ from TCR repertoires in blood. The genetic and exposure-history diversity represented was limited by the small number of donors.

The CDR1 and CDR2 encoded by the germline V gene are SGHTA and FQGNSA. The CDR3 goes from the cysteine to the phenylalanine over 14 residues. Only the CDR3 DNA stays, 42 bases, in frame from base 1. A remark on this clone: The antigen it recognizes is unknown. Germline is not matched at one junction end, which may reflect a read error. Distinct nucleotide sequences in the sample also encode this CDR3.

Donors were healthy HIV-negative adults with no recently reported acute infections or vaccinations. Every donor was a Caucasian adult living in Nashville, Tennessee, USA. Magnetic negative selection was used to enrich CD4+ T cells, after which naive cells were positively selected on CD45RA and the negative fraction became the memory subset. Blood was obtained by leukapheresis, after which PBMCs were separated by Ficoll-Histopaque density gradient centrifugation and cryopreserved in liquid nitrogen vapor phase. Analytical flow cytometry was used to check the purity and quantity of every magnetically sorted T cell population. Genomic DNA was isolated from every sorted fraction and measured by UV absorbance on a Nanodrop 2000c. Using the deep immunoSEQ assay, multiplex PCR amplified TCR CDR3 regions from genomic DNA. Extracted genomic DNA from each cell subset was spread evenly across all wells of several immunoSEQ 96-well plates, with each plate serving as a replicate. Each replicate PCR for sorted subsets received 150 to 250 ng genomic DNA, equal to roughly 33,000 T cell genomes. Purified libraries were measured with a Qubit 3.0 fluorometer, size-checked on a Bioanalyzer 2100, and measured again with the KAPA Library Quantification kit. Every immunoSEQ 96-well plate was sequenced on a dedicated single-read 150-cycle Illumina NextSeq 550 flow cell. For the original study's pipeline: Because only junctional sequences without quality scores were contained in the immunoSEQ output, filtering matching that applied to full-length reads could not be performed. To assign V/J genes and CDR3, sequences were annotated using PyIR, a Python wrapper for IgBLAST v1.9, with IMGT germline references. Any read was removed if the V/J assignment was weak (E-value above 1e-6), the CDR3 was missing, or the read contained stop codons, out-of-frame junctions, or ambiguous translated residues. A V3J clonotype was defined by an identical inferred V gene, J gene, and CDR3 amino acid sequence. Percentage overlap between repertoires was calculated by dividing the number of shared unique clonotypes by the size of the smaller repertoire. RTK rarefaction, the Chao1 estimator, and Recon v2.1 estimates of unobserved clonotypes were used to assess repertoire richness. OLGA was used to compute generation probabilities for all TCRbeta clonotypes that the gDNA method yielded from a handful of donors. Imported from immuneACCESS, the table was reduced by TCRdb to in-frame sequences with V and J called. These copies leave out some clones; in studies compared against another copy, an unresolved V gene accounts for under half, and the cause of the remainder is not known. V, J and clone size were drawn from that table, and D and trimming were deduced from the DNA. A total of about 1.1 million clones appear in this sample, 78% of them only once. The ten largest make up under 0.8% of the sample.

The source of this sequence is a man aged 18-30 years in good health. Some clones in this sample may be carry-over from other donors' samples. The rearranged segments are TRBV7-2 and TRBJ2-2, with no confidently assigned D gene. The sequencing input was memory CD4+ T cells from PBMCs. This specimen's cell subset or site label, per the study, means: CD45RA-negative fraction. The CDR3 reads CASSYYRTTGELFF. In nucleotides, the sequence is TGTGCTAGCAGCTACTACCGGACCACCGGGGAGCTGTTTTTT.